The 12 T cell receptor beta chains in this list originate from one sample, sequenced in a study of cytomegalovirus exposure and HLA in healthy donors. PCR employed 60 Vbeta and 13 Jbeta primers. Profiled with immunoSEQ multiplex PCR; TCRdb holds only in-frame clones, not every one. The repertoire holds around 160,000 clones, with about 73% as singletons. Sequences were obtained from PBMCs. Source of these receptors: a man aged 35 to 55 in good health and CMV-seropositive.

The chain couples TRBV30 to TRBJ2-7; 14 bases map to TRBD2. V gave up 5 bases and J gave up 7 bases; unmatched junction bases: 7. CDR1 is GTSNPN and CDR2 is SVGIG in the germline V gene (reference sequence). This CDR3 contains 14 residues. The CDR3 region has the DNA TGTGCCTGGGAACCGGGACTAGCGGGAGTAGAGCAGTACTTC. As protein: CAWEPGLAGVEQYF.

The gene calls are TRBV5-1 and TRBJ2-5; 13 bases align to TRBD2. CDR3 length: 21 residues. V gave up 0 bases and J gave up 1 base; unmatched junction bases: 15. Germline CDR1 reads SGHRS; CDR2 reads YFSETQ. The CDR3: CASSLAPPTGGLAGSQETQYF. DNA for the CDR3: TGCGCCAGCAGCTTGGCCCCGCCAACCGGGGGACTAGCGGGATCCCAAGAGACCCAGTACTTC.

V is TRBV6-5 and J is TRBJ2-2; 9 nucleotides agree with TRBD2. The CDR3 loop spans 15 amino acids. The junction had 4 bases not matched to a gene; V was cut back by 4 bases and J by 4 bases. CDR1 is MNHEY and CDR2 is SVGAGI in the germline V gene. CDR3 in amino acids: CASSLAGDPTGELFF. In DNA, the CDR3 is TGTGCCAGCAGTTTAGCGGGAGACCCCACCGGGGAGCTGTTTTTT.

This rearrangement joins TRBV15 to TRBJ1-5; the D is unclear. The ends were cut back, 0 bases at V and 3 bases at J, with 9 bases in the middle. Germline assignment: CDR1 LNHNV and CDR2 YYDKDF (reference sequence). The CDR3 runs to 15 residues. CDR3: CATSRDQAYNQPQHF. CDR3 DNA: TGTGCCACCAGCAGAGACCAGGCTTACAATCAGCCCCAGCATTTT.

The chain is built from TRBV7-9 and TRBJ2-2; D might be TRBD2 (5 bases). Trimming left V 8 bases short and J 1 base short, with 14 bases between. Germline CDR1 SEHNR, CDR2 FQNEAQ (reference sequence). This CDR3 has 15 residues. The CDR3 DNA is TGTGCCAGCGAGGTTAATCGGGGGAACACCGGGGAGCTGTTTTTT. It specifies CASEVNRGNTGELFF.

This chain connects TRBV9 to TRBJ2-1, with 12 bases matching TRBD2. Germline V gene lookup returns CDR1 SGDLS and CDR2 YYNGEE. The CDR3 totals 19 residues. V dropped 5 bases and J dropped 1; count of bases not matched to a gene: 13. The CDR3 region has the DNA TGTGCCAGCAGACCAGTAATTCCGACTAGCGGGGGATCCTACAATGAGCAGTTCTTC. Translation gives CASRPVIPTSGGSYNEQFF.

V and J are TRBV7-6 and TRBJ2-1; D is unclear. V was clipped by 3 bases and J by 4 bases, with 13 bases between them. The CDR3 is 15 residues long. CDR1 and CDR2 from the germline V gene are SGHVS and FNYEAQ. The CDR3 here is CASSLTVGWYNEQFF. In nucleotides, the CDR3 is TGTGCCAGCAGCTTGACCGTCGGGTGGTACAATGAGCAGTTCTTC.

This clone was observed a handful of times. The chain links TRBV4-3 to TRBJ2-2; D gene uncertain. CDR1 LGHNA and CDR2 YSLEER come from the germline V gene. V was shortened by 0 bases and J by 5 bases, with 10 bases between the two germline ends. The CDR3 length is 15 residues. Here the CDR3 reads CASSQEQAGTGELFF. CDR3 coding DNA: TGCGCCAGCAGCCAAGAACAAGCAGGAACCGGGGAGCTGTTTTTT.

The genes are TRBV28 and TRBJ2-7; 10 bases are shared with TRBD2. There are 19 residues in the CDR3. Unmatched junction bases numbered 16, after V lost 5 bases and J lost 0 bases. CDR1 and CDR2 from the germline V gene are MDHEN and SYDVKM. CDR3 sequence (DNA): TGTGCCAGCAGTCCCTCGGCCAATTCGGGACTAGCGCCCTCCTACGAGCAGTACTTC. Its protein product is CASSPSANSGLAPSYEQYF.

V is TRBV30 and J is TRBJ1-1; TRBD1 matches 8 bases. With 0 bases clipped from V and 4 bases from J, the junction kept 1 base outside the gene matches. Germline V lookup: CDR1 GTSNPN, CDR2 SVGIG (reference sequence). This CDR3 comprises 13 residues. CDR3 DNA sequence: TGTGCCTGGAGTGTTACAGGGGGCACTGAAGCTTTCTTT. It codes for CAWSVTGGTEAFF.

In its sample, this clone was seen a few times. The rearrangement links TRBV5-1 to TRBJ2-2; 9 bases fit TRBD1. Trimming at V came to 4 bases and at J to 7 bases, leaving 8 bases not matched to a gene. The CDR3 contains 15 residues. Germline V lookup: CDR1 SGHRS, CDR2 YFSETQ. The CDR3 DNA reads TGCGCCAGCAGCCCGGGACAGGGTGGTGGCGGGGAGCTGTTTTTT. Protein: CASSPGQGGGGELFF.

The V gene is TRBV6-5, the J gene TRBJ2-7; TRBD2 agrees at 8 bases. The CDR3 sequence is 15 residues long. The V gene end was trimmed by 6 bases and the J gene end by 2 bases; junction bases not matched to a gene: 9. The V gene's germline CDR1 is MNHEY and CDR2 SVGAGI. The CDR3: CASRTREVITYEQYF. CDR3 in DNA: TGTGCCAGCAGGACGCGGGAGGTAATCACCTACGAGCAGTACTTC.